A selection of T cell receptor beta chains follows, all from one sample in a study of T-cell memory formation after mild COVID-19. TCRdb reprocessed the 5' RACE reads with MiXCR, giving one entry per CDR3 protein. The sample holds about 470,000 distinct CDR3 sequences, more than 20% seen once. Sample: PBMCs or a T cell subset sorted from them (not recorded which). The receptors were sampled from an adult woman who had mild COVID-19 (a few samples of this study predate the infection). Cell type and time point are not known. CDR3s include the opening cysteine and the closing phenylalanine or tryptophan. Fields, in order: CDR3 DNA, CDR3 protein, D gene, V gene, J gene, clone size. A D gene is named only where the DNA matches it firmly. Some rows have no size entry. The others give once, few or many, or a class for an expanded clone.

CDR3 DNA: TGTGCCAGCAGTCCCGGGACGGGTTGGAACGGGGAGCTGTTTTTT
CDR3 protein: CASSPGTGWNGELFF
D gene: -
V gene: TRBV11-1
J gene: TRBJ2-2
clone size: few

CDR3 DNA: TGCAGTGCAACCCGGGACTTCAATAACAATGAGCAGTTCTTC
CDR3 protein: CSATRDFNNNEQFF
D gene: -
V gene: TRBV20-1
J gene: TRBJ2-1
clone size: -

CDR3 DNA: TGTGCCAGCAGCTCAATTGTGGACACTGAAGCTTTCTTT
CDR3 protein: CASSSIVDTEAFF
D gene: -
V gene: TRBV13
J gene: TRBJ1-1
clone size: -

CDR3 DNA: TGTGCCAGCAGCTTATCCAGACCTACCTACGAGCAGTACTTC
CDR3 protein: CASSLSRPTYEQYF
D gene: -
V gene: TRBV7-8
J gene: TRBJ2-7
clone size: many

CDR3 DNA: TGTGCCAGCAGCTTAATGGCAGGCACAGATACGCAGTATTTT
CDR3 protein: CASSLMAGTDTQYF
D gene: -
V gene: TRBV7-3
J gene: TRBJ2-3
clone size: few

CDR3 DNA: TGTGCCAGCAGACGGACAGGGTTTAACATTCAGTACTTC
CDR3 protein: CASRRTGFNIQYF
D gene: TRBD1
V gene: TRBV12-3/TRBV12-4
J gene: TRBJ2-4
clone size: few

CDR3 DNA: TGTGCCAGCAGCTTGTTCGGACAGGGGCATACTGAAGCTTTCTTT
CDR3 protein: CASSLFGQGHTEAFF
D gene: TRBD1
V gene: TRBV5-6
J gene: TRBJ1-1
clone size: -

CDR3 DNA: TGTGCCACCTGGGGCATTGAGCAGTTCTTC
CDR3 protein: CATWGIEQFF
D gene: -
V gene: TRBV6-6
J gene: TRBJ2-1
clone size: -

CDR3 DNA: TGCGCCAGCAGCCAAGATTTAAGGGGACAGGAGATCACTGAAGCTTTCTTT
CDR3 protein: CASSQDLRGQEITEAFF
D gene: TRBD1
V gene: TRBV4-3
J gene: TRBJ1-1
clone size: few

CDR3 DNA: TGTGCCAGCAGGCGACAGGGGGAGACCCAGTACTTC
CDR3 protein: CASRRQGETQYF
D gene: TRBD1
V gene: TRBV2
J gene: TRBJ2-5
clone size: few

CDR3 DNA: TGTGCCAGCAGTTACTACAGGGACCGGAACACTGAAGCTTTCTTT
CDR3 protein: CASSYYRDRNTEAFF
D gene: -
V gene: TRBV6-2/TRBV6-3
J gene: TRBJ1-1
clone size: -

CDR3 DNA: TGTGCCAGCAGCTCCGAAAGCGGGGCCTACAATGAGCAGTTCTTC
CDR3 protein: CASSSESGAYNEQFF
D gene: TRBD2
V gene: TRBV6-5
J gene: TRBJ2-1
clone size: few

CDR3 DNA: TGTGCCAGCAGCAAAGTGATAAGGGGAAGGGGCACTGAAGCTTTCTTT
CDR3 protein: CASSKVIRGRGTEAFF
D gene: -
V gene: TRBV21-1
J gene: TRBJ1-1
clone size: -

CDR3 DNA: TGCAGTGCCAAGAGATTGGGGATCCGGGACACTGAAGCTTTCTTT
CDR3 protein: CSAKRLGIRDTEAFF
D gene: -
V gene: TRBV20-1
J gene: TRBJ1-1
clone size: once

CDR3 DNA: TGCAGTGCTTCAGGGGTAGCGCAGTTCTTC
CDR3 protein: CSASGVAQFF
D gene: -
V gene: TRBV20-1
J gene: TRBJ2-1
clone size: few